This is a list of T cell receptor beta chains from one sample in a study of control samples from healthy donors and cancer patients. The data were produced by immunoSEQ multiplex PCR, yet TCRdb's version contains in-frame clones alone and is incomplete. The table records around 110,000 clones, roughly 93% of them present only once. The sample consisted of blood. Receptor source: a man aged 30-40 years in good health. Each CDR3 is given with its conserved first and last residue. D genes are given only for firm matches. Clone sizes are given selectively: once, few, many, or a class where the clone is expanded.

d_call	clone_size	v_call	j_call	cdr3_nt	cdr3_aa
NA	NA	TRBV30	TRBJ1-2	TGTGCCTGGAGTGTAGGTACAGGAGATCATAATGGCTACACCTTC	CAWSVGTGDHNGYTF
TRBD1	NA	TRBV18	TRBJ1-1	TGTGCCAGCTCCCCGAACCGACAGGGCGCCGCCCTTGAAGCTTTCTTT	CASSPNRQGAALEAFF
NA	NA	TRBV6-5	TRBJ1-4	TGTGCCAGCAGCCATAACAGGGCCCCTAATGAAAAACTGTTTTTT	CASSHNRAPNEKLFF
NA	NA	TRBV6-5	TRBJ1-4	TGTGCCACCTCCAGGGTGGGCGAAAAACTGTTTTTT	CATSRVGEKLFF
NA	NA	TRBV28	TRBJ2-5	TGTGCCAGCAGTTTTGCTGAGGAGACCCAGTACTTC	CASSFAEETQYF
NA	NA	TRBV21-1	TRBJ1-5	TGTGCCAGCAGCACCCGACCCCCCTCGGGAATTGAGCCCCAGCATTTT	CASSTRPPSGIEPQHF
TRBD1	once	TRBV28	TRBJ1-3	TGTGCCAGCAGCGAGGGGACAGAAATTAACTCTGGAAACACCATATATTTT	CASSEGTEINSGNTIYF
NA	few	TRBV5-4	TRBJ2-5	TGTGCCAGCAGCTCGATTAGTAGCGGATGGTCCCAAGAGACCCAGTACTTC	CASSSISSGWSQETQYF
NA	NA	TRBV7-9	TRBJ2-7	TGTGCCAGCAGCTTAAACCCCTCCTACGAGCAGTACTTC	CASSLNPSYEQYF
NA	NA	TRBV18	TRBJ1-2	TGTGCCAGCTCCCCACCGGGAGGGGAAGGCTACACCTTC	CASSPPGGEGYTF
NA	NA	TRBV10-3	TRBJ2-5	TGTGCCATCAGTGAGTGGGACCGGCAGGGGTTGGTGTGGACCCAGTACTTC	CAISEWDRQGLVWTQYF
NA	NA	TRBV27	TRBJ1-5	TGTGCCAGCGGGAACGTTGGAGGCAATCAGCCCCAGCATTTT	CASGNVGGNQPQHF
TRBD1	NA	TRBV28	TRBJ1-2	TGTGCCAGCAGTAGGATAGACAGGGGGAAAATGATGAACTATGGCTACACCTTC	CASSRIDRGKMMNYGYTF
NA	NA	TRBV28	TRBJ1-1	TGTGCCAGCAGTTTTTGGGGGGGGCGGAAGACTGAAGCTTTCTTT	CASSFWGGRKTEAFF
NA	NA	TRBV5-6	TRBJ2-3	TGTGCCAGCAGCTGGGGGCCAGCCACAGATACGCAGTATTTT	CASSWGPATDTQYF
TRBD1	NA	TRBV5-4	TRBJ1-2	TGTGCCAGCAGCTTAGGGACAGGGAGGGGCTACACCTTC	CASSLGTGRGYTF
NA	NA	TRBV6-5	TRBJ2-5	TGTGCCAGCAGTTACATGGGGGAGACCCAGTACTTC	CASSYMGETQYF
TRBD1	NA	TRBV5-4	TRBJ1-1	TGTGCCAGCAGATGGGACAGGGGTTCCACTGAAGCTTTCTTT	CASRWDRGSTEAFF
NA	NA	TRBV5-1	TRBJ1-1	TGCGCCAGCAGATGGGGCCCCACAGGGGAAGCTTTCTTT	CASRWGPTGEAFF
TRBD1	NA	TRBV7-9	TRBJ2-2	TGTGCCAGCAGTTTACGACAGGGCGGTGGCACCGGGGAGCTGTTTTTT	CASSLRQGGGTGELFF
NA	NA	TRBV5-6	TRBJ2-3	TGTGCCAGCAGTTTAACAGGGGGACTAGCCTTCACAGATACGCAGTATTTT	CASSLTGGLAFTDTQYF
NA	NA	TRBV6-2/TRBV6-3	TRBJ2-4	TGTGCCAGCAGTTACTCGAGGGGCAAGAGGGCCAAAAACATTCAGTACTTC	CASSYSRGKRAKNIQYF
TRBD2	NA	TRBV28	TRBJ2-7	TGTGCCAGCAGTCCGAAGCGGGGGCGCCTCCTCGACGAGCAGTACTTC	CASSPKRGRLLDEQYF
NA	NA	TRBV6-6	TRBJ1-4	TGTGCCAGCAGTTATCAGAGTAATGAAAAACTGTTTTTT	CASSYQSNEKLFF
NA	once	TRBV9	TRBJ2-2	TGTGCCAGCAGCGTAGGGGGTACCGGGGAGCTGTTTTTT	CASSVGGTGELFF
NA	NA	TRBV6-5	TRBJ1-4	TGTGCCAGCAGACAGACCGGGGAGAATGAAAAACTGTTTTTT	CASRQTGENEKLFF
NA	NA	TRBV27	TRBJ2-1	TGTGCCAGCAGCCATGATGGGGCAAGGGCGGGTGAGCAGTTCTTC	CASSHDGARAGEQFF
NA	NA	TRBV6-5	TRBJ1-4	TGTGCCAGCAGTTACACCGGGCCGGGCGAAAAACTGTTTTTT	CASSYTGPGEKLFF
TRBD1	NA	TRBV7-9	TRBJ1-4	TGTGCCAGCAGCTTATCCCAGGGGGTAGAAGAAAAACTGTTTTTT	CASSLSQGVEEKLFF
TRBD1	NA	TRBV5-1	TRBJ1-2	TGCGCCAGCAGCACGGACAGGAGCTATGGCTACACCTTC	CASSTDRSYGYTF
TRBD2	NA	TRBV15	TRBJ2-7	TGTGCCACCAGCAGAGATATACTAGCGGGGGGGGAGAGGAACTTC	CATSRDILAGGERNF
NA	NA	TRBV30	TRBJ1-5	TGTGCCTGGAGCTCCCGTTACGGACAGCCCCAGCATTTT	CAWSSRYGQPQHF
NA	NA	TRBV29-1	TRBJ1-1	TGCAGCGTTTCACAGGCTCCGAACACTGAAGCTTTCTTT	CSVSQAPNTEAFF
NA	NA	TRBV11-2	TRBJ2-1	TGTGCCAGCAGCTTAGATTTGCGACAGTTCAATGAGCAGTTCTTC	CASSLDLRQFNEQFF
NA	NA	TRBV3-1/TRBV3-2	TRBJ1-3	TGTGCCAGCAGCCGCGGGGACAGAAACACCATATATTTT	CASSRGDRNTIYF
NA	once	TRBV6-5	TRBJ2-1	TGTGCCAGCAGTCGTTCAGTGTACAATGAGCAGTTCTTC	CASSRSVYNEQFF
NA	NA	TRBV10-2	TRBJ2-7	TGCGCCAGCAGTCAGGCGGGGAACTACTACGAGCAGTACTTC	CASSQAGNYYEQYF
NA	once	TRBV9	TRBJ2-7	TGTGCCAGCAGTCCCATCGACACCGGATCCTACGAGCAGTACTTC	CASSPIDTGSYEQYF
TRBD1	NA	TRBV5-1	TRBJ1-5	TGCGCCAGCAGCCCTGGACAGGGAGGAGGGCAGCCCCAGCATTTT	CASSPGQGGGQPQHF
TRBD1	NA	TRBV19	TRBJ2-5	TGTGCCAGTGGATGGGGGACAGGGATGGGAGAGACCCAGTACTTC	CASGWGTGMGETQYF
NA	NA	TRBV19	TRBJ1-4	TGTGCCAGTAGTATTTCAGGGGCTAATGAAAAACTGTTTTTT	CASSISGANEKLFF
NA	NA	TRBV6-1	TRBJ1-1	TGTGCCAGCAGTGAAGCTGTAGACATCGCTCGGGAGGCGGCTGAAGCTTTCTTT	CASSEAVDIAREAAEAFF
NA	once	TRBV19	TRBJ2-1	TGTGCCAGTAGCGGGGGGCTGTCTAGCTCCTACAATGAGCAGTTCTTC	CASSGGLSSSYNEQFF
NA	NA	TRBV21-1	TRBJ1-2	TGTGCCAGCAGGGGAAGGGGGTTGAGAGGCTATGGCTACACCTTC	CASRGRGLRGYGYTF
NA	NA	TRBV27	TRBJ1-5	TGTGCCAGCAGTCACTCGACAGGCGTCAATCAGCCCCAGCATTTT	CASSHSTGVNQPQHF
NA	NA	TRBV18	TRBJ1-5	TGTGCCAGCTCAAGATCGGGGGGCAATCAGCCCCAGCATTTT	CASSRSGGNQPQHF
TRBD1	NA	TRBV5-1	TRBJ1-2	TGCGCCAGCAGCTTTCCGGGACAGGGGCAAGGCTACACCTTC	CASSFPGQGQGYTF
TRBD1	NA	TRBV5-1	TRBJ1-6	TGCGCCAGCACCGAGACAGGGAGTAGGGATTCACCCCTCCACTTT	CASTETGSRDSPLHF
NA	NA	TRBV9	TRBJ2-3	TGTGCCAGCAGCGTAGCAGTTACGGGGGTTTCAGATACGCAGTATTTT	CASSVAVTGVSDTQYF
NA	NA	TRBV19	TRBJ1-5	TGTGCCAGTAGTACGAGAATCCCAAGCAATCAGCCCCAGCATTTT	CASSTRIPSNQPQHF
TRBD2	NA	TRBV3-1/TRBV3-2	TRBJ2-4	TGTGCCAGCAGCCAAGCTATCGCGGGGGTCAAAAACATTCAGTACTTC	CASSQAIAGVKNIQYF
NA	NA	TRBV2	TRBJ1-3	TGTGCCACCGGGGCAGTTCGACGGCTCTCTGGAAACACCATATATTTT	CATGAVRRLSGNTIYF
NA	NA	TRBV5-1	TRBJ1-3	TGCGCCAGCAGCTTGGTTGGGGCCCGGGGCTCTGGAAACACCATATATTTT	CASSLVGARGSGNTIYF